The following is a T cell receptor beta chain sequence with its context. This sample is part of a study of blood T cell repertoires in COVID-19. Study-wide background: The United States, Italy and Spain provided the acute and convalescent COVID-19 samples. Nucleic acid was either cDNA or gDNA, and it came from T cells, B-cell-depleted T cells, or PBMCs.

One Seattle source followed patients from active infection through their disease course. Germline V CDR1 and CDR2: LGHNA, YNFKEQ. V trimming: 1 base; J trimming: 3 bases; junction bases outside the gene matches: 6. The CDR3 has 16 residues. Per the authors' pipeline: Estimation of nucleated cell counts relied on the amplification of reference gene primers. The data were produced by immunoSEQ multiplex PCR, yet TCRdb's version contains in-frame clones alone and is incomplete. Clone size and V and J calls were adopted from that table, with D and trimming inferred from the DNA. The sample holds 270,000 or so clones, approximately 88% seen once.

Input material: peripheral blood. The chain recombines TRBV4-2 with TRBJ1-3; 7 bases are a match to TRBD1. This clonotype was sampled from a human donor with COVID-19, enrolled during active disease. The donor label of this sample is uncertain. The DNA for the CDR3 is TGTGCCAGCAGCCAAGTAGGGGGCGCCGATGGAAACACCATATATTTT. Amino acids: CASSQVGGADGNTIYF.